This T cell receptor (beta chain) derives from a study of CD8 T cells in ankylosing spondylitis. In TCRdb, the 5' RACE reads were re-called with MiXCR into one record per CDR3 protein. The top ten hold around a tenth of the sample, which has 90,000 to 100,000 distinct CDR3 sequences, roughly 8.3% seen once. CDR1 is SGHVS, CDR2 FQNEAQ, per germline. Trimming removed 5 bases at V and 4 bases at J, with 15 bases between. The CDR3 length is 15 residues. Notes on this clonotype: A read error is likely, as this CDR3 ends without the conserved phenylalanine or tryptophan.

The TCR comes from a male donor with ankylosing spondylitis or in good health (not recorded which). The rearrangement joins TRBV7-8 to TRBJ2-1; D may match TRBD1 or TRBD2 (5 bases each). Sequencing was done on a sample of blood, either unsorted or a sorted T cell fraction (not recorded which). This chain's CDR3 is CASSLTGAYYNEQFL. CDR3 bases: TGTGCCAGCAGCCTCACCGGGGCCTATTACAATGAGCAGTTCCTC.